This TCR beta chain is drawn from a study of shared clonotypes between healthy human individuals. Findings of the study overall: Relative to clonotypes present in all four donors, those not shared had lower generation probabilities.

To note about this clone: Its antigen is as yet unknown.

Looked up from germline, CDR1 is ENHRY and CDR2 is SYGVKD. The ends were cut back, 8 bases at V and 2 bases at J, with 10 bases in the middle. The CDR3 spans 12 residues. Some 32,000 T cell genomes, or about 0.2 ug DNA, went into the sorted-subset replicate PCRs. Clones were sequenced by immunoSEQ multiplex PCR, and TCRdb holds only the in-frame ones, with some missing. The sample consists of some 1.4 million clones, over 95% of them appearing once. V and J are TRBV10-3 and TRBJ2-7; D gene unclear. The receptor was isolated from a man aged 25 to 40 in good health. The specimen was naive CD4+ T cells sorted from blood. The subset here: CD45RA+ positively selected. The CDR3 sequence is CAISTDTYEQYF. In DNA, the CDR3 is TGTGCCATCTCAACCGACACCTACGAGCAGTACTTC.